The present T cell receptor beta chain was sequenced within a study of T cells in localized non-small cell lung cancer. Points from the study as a whole: Heterogeneity remains possible because sequencing was limited to only one tumor region. Uninvolved adjacent lung, not tumor, had the highest T cell clonality. There was an association of higher blood T cell density with longer overall survival.

Turning to this clone: As yet, its antigen is unknown.

This table comes from immunoSEQ multiplex PCR, and its TCRdb copy is limited to in-frame clones, with some not included. The sample has over 70,000 clones; approximately 91% are singletons. This CDR3 has 16 residues. J lost 0 bases, V lost 3 bases, and 2 bases had no gene match. Per germline, CDR1 SGHDN and CDR2 FVKESK. This clonotype originated in a woman aged 40-69 years with stage II squamous cell lung carcinoma. The sequenced sample was PBMCs, obtained before any cancer treatment. The J gene is TRBJ2-2, the V gene TRBV14; 9 nucleotides match TRBD2. The CDR3 is CASSQVAGANTGELFF. The CDR3 DNA reads TGTGCCAGCAGCCAGGTAGCGGGGGCGAACACCGGGGAGCTGTTTTTT. The variable domain in full, with the rest retrieved from reference TRBV14 and TRBJ2-2, is EAGVTQFPSHSVIEKGQTVTLRCDPISGHDNLYWYRRVMGKEIKFLLHFVKESKQDESGMPNNRFLAERTGGTYSTLKVQPAELEDSGVYFCASSQVAGANTGELFFGEGSRLTVL.